This T cell receptor beta chain originates from a study of monozygotic twins with inflammatory bowel disease. Blood was drawn at less than 3 ml per donor. Using the 5' RACE reads, TCRdb records one entry per CDR3 protein without DNA. The sample data list around 400,000 distinct CDR3 sequences. The CDR3 is 15 amino acids. From germline, CDR1 is MRHNA and CDR2 SNTAGT. The specimen sequenced was blood. This clonotype was sampled from a human donor with ulcerative colitis or Crohn's disease, or a healthy co-twin of an affected twin (not recorded which). V gene TRBV6-4 combines with J gene TRBJ2-7. The CDR3 loop is CAGSELAGPSYEQYF.